Included here is one T cell receptor (beta chain) sequence, with context. Its antigen has not been determined. No per-base quality is available; no much larger clone lies one base away. From the cysteine up to the phenylalanine, the CDR3 has a length of 14 residues. Only the CDR3 DNA stays, 42 bases, in frame from base 1. V and J lose 3 bases and 0 bases, and a span of 8 bases separates them. According to the germline V gene, CDR1 reads KGHSH and CDR2 reads LQKENI. TCRbeta CDR3 regions were amplified from genomic DNA by means of the immunoSEQ Assay, a bias-controlled multiplex PCR. The paper's data handling went like this. Nucleated cell counts per sample were estimated from amplification of reference gene primers within the assay. To quantify the absolute abundance of each unique TCRbeta CDR3 rearrangement, sequence reads were collapsed and filtered. For each sample, productive Simpson clonality was calculated by taking the square root of Simpson's diversity index across productive rearrangements. TCRdb retrieved this table from immuneACCESS and kept in-frame rearrangements only. Not all clones are present; in checked studies, unresolved V genes account for under half, and no reason is known for the remainder. V, J and clone size reflect that table, while D and trimming were determined from the DNA. The sample table contains around 190,000 clones; only one count was recorded for about 86% of them. About 20% of the sample is held by the ten biggest clonotypes.

Each collaborating institution followed its own protocols to collect whole blood in K2EDTA tubes. For TCRbeta analysis, collaborators shipped samples in one of three forms: frozen whole blood, isolated PBMCs, or DNA extracted from either of those sample types. These data come from a study of blood T cell repertoires in COVID-19 (dated by TCRdb to 2020 to 2021). For the wider study: Collaborator samples came from the United States, Italy and Spain and covered acute and convalescent phases of COVID-19. The prospective study material was composed of cDNA or gDNA derived from T cells, B-cell-depleted T cells, or PBMCs. Samples came from the ongoing ImmuneRACE study (first 160 participants) plus 1,254 subjects from 6 global collaborators. The dataset comprised deeply sampled blood TCRbeta repertoires from subjects exposed to, actively infected with, or recovered from COVID-19. Where available, HLA class I and class II types were taken from metadata supplied by the sample provider and were not determined by assay-based typing. The repertoires were released in a freely available public database meant as a resource for research on the immune response to SARS-CoV-2. The sample metadata nearly always contained a de-identified subject ID, COVID-19 status, age in years and sex. General conclusions and limits of the study: How much clinical and demographic metadata was included differed by source and by participant, and the metadata was provided uncurated.

The origin of this receptor is an older man with active or convalescent COVID-19. The chain employs TRBV18 and TRBJ1-1; there is no confident call for the D gene. Material for sequencing was peripheral blood. The nucleotides are TGTGCCAGCTCACCGGAGGTGGTGAACACTGAAGCTTTCTTT. Its product reads: CASSPEVVNTEAFF.